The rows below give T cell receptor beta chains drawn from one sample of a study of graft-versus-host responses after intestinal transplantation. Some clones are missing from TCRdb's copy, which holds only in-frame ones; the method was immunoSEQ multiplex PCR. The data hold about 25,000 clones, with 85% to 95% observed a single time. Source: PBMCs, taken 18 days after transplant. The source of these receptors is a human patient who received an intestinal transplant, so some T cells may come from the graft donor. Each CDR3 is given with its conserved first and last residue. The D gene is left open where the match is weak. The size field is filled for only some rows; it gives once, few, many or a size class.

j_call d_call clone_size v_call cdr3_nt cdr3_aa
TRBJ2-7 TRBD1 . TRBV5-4 TGTGCCAGCAGCCAGGACAGGGGTCGGCAGTACTTC CASSQDRGRQYF
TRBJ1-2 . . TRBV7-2 TGTGCCAGCAGCTTGGGTTGGACAAAGAACTATGGCTACACCTTC CASSLGWTKNYGYTF
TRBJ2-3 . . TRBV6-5 TGTGCCAGCAGTTCCCGGGGGACCACAGATACGCAGTATTTT CASSSRGTTDTQYF
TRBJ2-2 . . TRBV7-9 TGTGCCAGCATAAAGGGGGCCGGGGAGCTGTTTTTT CASIKGAGELFF
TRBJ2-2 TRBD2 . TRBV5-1 TGCGCCAGCAGCTTGCGGAGCGGGGGGCTTTCCGGGGAGCTGTTTTTT CASSLRSGGLSGELFF
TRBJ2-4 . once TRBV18 TGTGCCAGCTCACCACAAGGGGCGACTCAGTACTTC CASSPQGATQYF
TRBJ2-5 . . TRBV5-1 TGCGCCAGCAGCTTGGGACCAGGAAAAGAGACCCAGTACTTC CASSLGPGKETQYF
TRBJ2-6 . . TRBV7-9 TGTGCCAGCAGCTTAGCCCCGCGACTCTCTGGGGCCAACGTCCTGACTTTC CASSLAPRLSGANVLTF
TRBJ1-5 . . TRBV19 TGTGCCAGTGGGATAACTAATAGCAATCAGCCCCAGCATTTT CASGITNSNQPQHF
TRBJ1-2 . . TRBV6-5 TGCGCCAGCAGTTACTCTCGGGGGGCGCCGGCGTACGGCTACACCTTC CASSYSRGAPAYGYTF
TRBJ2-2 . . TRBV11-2 TGTGCCAGCAGATACATAACCGGGGAGCTGTTTTTT CASRYITGELFF
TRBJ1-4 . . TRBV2 TGTGCCAGCAGTGGGAGGGGGGGTTTCGGTGAAAAACTGTTTTTT CASSGRGGFGEKLFF
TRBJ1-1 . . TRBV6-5 TGTGCCAGCGCCCCGGGGGGCAGGGAGAACACTGAAGCTTTCTTT CASAPGGRENTEAFF
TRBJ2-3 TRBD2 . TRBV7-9 TGTGCCCTCGTTAGCGGGGGACTCGGGAGCACAGATACGCAGTATTTT CALVSGGLGSTDTQYF
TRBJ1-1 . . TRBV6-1 TGTGCCAGCAGTGAAGCCGTGGAGGCGAACACTGAAGCTTTCTTT CASSEAVEANTEAFF
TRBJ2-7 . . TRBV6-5 TGTGCCAGCAGTCAGACTTTCGCATTCGAGCAGTACTTC CASSQTFAFEQYF
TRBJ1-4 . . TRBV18 TGTGCCAGCTCACCACTGAGGGCAACTAATGAAAAACTGTTTTTT CASSPLRATNEKLFF
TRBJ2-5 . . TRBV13 TGTGCCAGCAGCCCAAGCTCGGACGGCCAAGAGACCCAGTACTTC CASSPSSDGQETQYF
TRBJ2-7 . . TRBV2 TGTGCCAGTCGTGCATCGGACGGTTCCTACGAGCAGTACTTC CASRASDGSYEQYF
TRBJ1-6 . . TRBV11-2 TGTGCCAGCAGCTTAGCTTTGGTGACTAATTCACCCCTCCACTTT CASSLALVTNSPLHF
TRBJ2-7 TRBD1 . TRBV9 TGTGCCAGCAGCGAACCGGGACAGCACTCCTACGAGCAGTACTTC CASSEPGQHSYEQYF
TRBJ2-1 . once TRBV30 TGTGCCTGGAGAGATACCAAGAGCTCCTACAATGAGCAGTTCTTC CAWRDTKSSYNEQFF
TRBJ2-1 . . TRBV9 TGTGCCAGCAGCCAACACGGCAGGCATGAGCAGTTCTTC CASSQHGRHEQFF
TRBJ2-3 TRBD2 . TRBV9 TGTGCCAGCAGCGTAGGTGGTAGCGGGATCCGCACAGATACGCAGTATTTT CASSVGGSGIRTDTQYF
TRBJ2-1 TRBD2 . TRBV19 TGTGCCAGTAAGGAGGGCTCCGGGGGGGTCTACAATGAGCAGTTCTTC CASKEGSGGVYNEQFF
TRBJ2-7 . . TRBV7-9 TGTGCCAGCAGCTTAGGCAACAGAATGGATTACGAGCAGTACTTC CASSLGNRMDYEQYF
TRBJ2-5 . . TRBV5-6 TGTGCCAGCAGCTTGGGCGTGGGGGCCTCCCCCCTCCAAGAGACCCAGTACTTC CASSLGVGASPLQETQYF
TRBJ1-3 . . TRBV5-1 TGCGCCAGCAGCTTGGCTGGGGCGGAATATCCTGGAAACACCATATATTTT CASSLAGAEYPGNTIYF
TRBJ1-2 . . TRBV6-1 TGTGCCAGCAGTGAGGTACAGAACTATGGCTACACCTTC CASSEVQNYGYTF
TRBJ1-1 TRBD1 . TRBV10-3 TGTGCCATCAGTGAGTCGGGGGGGACAGGGGGTCGGGCTGAAGCTTTCTTT CAISESGGTGGRAEAFF
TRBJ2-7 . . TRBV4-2 TGTGCCAGCAGCCAAGAGGATACCTCCTACGAGCAGTACTTC CASSQEDTSYEQYF
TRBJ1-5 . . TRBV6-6 TGTGCCAGCACCCCAGGGAATCAGCCCCAGCATTTT CASTPGNQPQHF
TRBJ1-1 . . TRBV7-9 TGTGCCAGCAGCTCGACAGAAGATAACACTGAAGCTTTCTTT CASSSTEDNTEAFF
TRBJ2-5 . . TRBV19 TGTGCCAGTAGTATGGGGGGGACAGACCAAGAGACCCAGTACTTC CASSMGGTDQETQYF
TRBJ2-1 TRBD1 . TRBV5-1 TGCGCCAGCAGCCCCGACAGGGGTCCCACCTCGTTGGGTGAGCAGTTCTTC CASSPDRGPTSLGEQFF
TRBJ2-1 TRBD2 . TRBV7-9 TGTGCCAGCATCCAACGCGGGGGTAAAGACAATGAGCAGTTCTTC CASIQRGGKDNEQFF
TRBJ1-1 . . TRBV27 TGTGCCAGCAGTGAAAAATATCGGGGTCTGAACACTGAAGCTTTCTTT CASSEKYRGLNTEAFF
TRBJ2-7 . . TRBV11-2 TGTGCCAGCAGCGCCACTGGGTGGGCGCCGAACTTC CASSATGWAPNF
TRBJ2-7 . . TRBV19 TGTGCCAGTAACGTGGCAGGCAGTCCCTACGAGCAGTACTTC CASNVAGSPYEQYF
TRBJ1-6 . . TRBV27 TGTGCCAGCAGTTTATCGGGTGGAAACGACTCACCCCTCCACTTT CASSLSGGNDSPLHF
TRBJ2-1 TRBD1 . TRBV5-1 TGCGCCAGCAGCTCGCCCCTGGGACAGTTATTGAATGAGCAGTTCTTC CASSSPLGQLLNEQFF
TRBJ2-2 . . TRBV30 TGTGCCTGGAGTGTGTCCGGGGAGCTGTTTTTT CAWSVSGELFF
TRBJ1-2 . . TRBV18 TGTGCCAGCTCACCACCTCTAAGGGGTGGGGGTTCTCCTGGCTACACCTTC CASSPPLRGGGSPGYTF
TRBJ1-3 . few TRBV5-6 TGTGCCAGCAGCCCTGCTGAGGTTCCTGGAAACACCATATATTTT CASSPAEVPGNTIYF
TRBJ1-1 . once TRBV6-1 TGTGCCAGCAGTGAATTTGGGCAGGGCGCTGAAGCTTTCTTT CASSEFGQGAEAFF
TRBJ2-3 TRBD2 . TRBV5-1 TGCGCCAGCAAGACTAGCGGCTACACAGATACGCAGTATTTT CASKTSGYTDTQYF
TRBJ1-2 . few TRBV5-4 TGTGCCAGCAGCTTGGGGGGAAACTATGGCTACACCTTC CASSLGGNYGYTF
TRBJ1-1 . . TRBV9 TGTGCCAGCAGCCCCTTGACAGTGGGGAACACTGAAGCTTTCTTT CASSPLTVGNTEAFF
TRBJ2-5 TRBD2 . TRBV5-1 TGCGCCAGCACCACGACTAGCTATGAGACCCAGTACTTC CASTTTSYETQYF
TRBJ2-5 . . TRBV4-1 TGCGCCAGCAGCCGTCTCCCGGGACAAGGCGATGAGACCCAGTACTTC CASSRLPGQGDETQYF
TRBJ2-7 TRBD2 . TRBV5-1 TGCGCCAGCAGCCCGGGGGGGGAGGCCTACGAGCAGTACTTC CASSPGGEAYEQYF
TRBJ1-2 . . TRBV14 TGTGCCAGCAGCCAAGAGGCCCTTTGGGGGGCCGTGGATGGCTACACCTTC CASSQEALWGAVDGYTF
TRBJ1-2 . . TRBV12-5 TGTGCTAGTGCCCAGGGGAGTTTGGGCTACACCTTC CASAQGSLGYTF
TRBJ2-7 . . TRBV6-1 TGTGCCAGCCGCCTGGGGTTGGCCTACGAGCAGTACTTC CASRLGLAYEQYF
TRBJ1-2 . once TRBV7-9 TGTGCCAGCAGCTTAGCGACACTTAACTATGGCTACACCTTC CASSLATLNYGYTF
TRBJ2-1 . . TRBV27 TGTGTCAGCAGTTTAAGGGGGGTAGGACCAGGGACTGCCTTCTACAATGAGCAGTTCTTC CVSSLRGVGPGTAFYNEQFF
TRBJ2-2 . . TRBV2 TGTGCCAGCACCACCGGAATAAGACCCGGGGAGCTGTTTTTT CASTTGIRPGELFF